A single sample gave rise to the 23 T cell receptor beta chains below, sequenced in a study of cytomegalovirus exposure and HLA in healthy donors. 13 Jbeta primers and 60 Vbeta primers were used for the PCR. Produced via immunoSEQ multiplex PCR; TCRdb's table is partial and in-frame only. This table has about 220,000 clones, about 80% appearing once. Sample: PBMCs. The receptors derive from a man in his late teens or twenties in good health and CMV-seronegative.

This clone was recorded a few times. V usage is TRBV5-6 and J usage is TRBJ2-1, with D maybe TRBD2 (5 bases). CDR1 SGHDT and CDR2 YYEEEE come from the germline V gene. The CDR3 runs to 12 residues. The V gene lost 4 bases and the J gene lost 4 bases, with 6 bases spanning the gap. CDR3 in DNA: TGTGCCAGCAGCGGGAGTTACAATGAGCAGTTCTTC. Encoded protein: CASSGSYNEQFF.

J is TRBJ2-2 and V is TRBV5-8; a weak D match, TRBD1 (5 bases). Germline values: CDR1 SGHTS, CDR2 YDEGEE. V was clipped by 0 bases and J by 7 bases, with 13 bases between them. The CDR3 is 15 amino acids. The CDR3 is CASSLAGQAYGELFF. CDR3 nucleotide sequence: TGTGCCAGCAGCTTGGCAGGGCAGGCCTACGGGGAGCTGTTTTTT.

The V and J genes are TRBV5-6 and TRBJ2-5, with 10 bases lining up with TRBD2. The germline V gene encodes CDR1 SGHDT and CDR2 YYEEEE. V was clipped by 0 bases and J by 4 bases; unmatched bases: 9. This CDR3 comprises 17 residues. CDR3 nucleotide sequence: TGTGCCAGCAGCTTGGGGTGGCCAGCGGGAGGGCCAGAGACCCAGTACTTC. Protein product: CASSLGWPAGGPETQYF. Variable domain in full (rest from reference TRBV5-6 and TRBJ2-5): DAGVTQSPTHLIKTRGQQVTLRCSPKSGHDTVSWYQQALGQGPQFIFQYYEEEERQRGNFPDRFSGHQFPNYSSELNVNALLLGDSALYLCASSLGWPAGGPETQYFGPGTRLLVL.

This clone was seen only once. V usage is TRBV2 and J usage is TRBJ2-7; D call uncertain. Germline loops: CDR1 SNHLY, CDR2 FYNNEI. V shed 4 bases and J shed 3 bases, with 4 bases lying between them. This CDR3 contains 11 residues. The CDR3 DNA is TGTGCCAGCAGTGTAGACTACGAGCAGTACTTC. The encoded protein is CASSVDYEQYF.

This chain connects TRBV6-5 to TRBJ2-6; TRBD1 matches at 8 bases. Trimming removed 5 bases from V and 3 bases from J; junction bases left unmatched: 3. Per the germline V gene, CDR1 is MNHEY and CDR2 is SVGAGI. CDR3 length: 15 amino acids. CDR3 nucleotides: TGTGCCAGCAGTGGGACAGGACTTGGGGCCAACGTCCTGACTTTC. Translating gives CASSGTGLGANVLTF.

The rearrangement links TRBV4-2 to TRBJ2-1, with 7 nucleotides matching TRBD2. This CDR3 has 16 residues. Germline V CDR1 and CDR2: LGHNA, YNFKEQ. The V segment lost 0 bases and the J segment 6 bases; nucleotides outside the gene matches: 8. The CDR3 bases are TGTGCCAGCAGCCAAGATAGGAGCGGGATATCCAATGAGCAGTTCTTC. It yields the protein CASSQDRSGISNEQFF.

J is TRBJ2-1 and V is TRBV5-6; 7 bases map to TRBD2. With 2 bases clipped from V and 4 bases from J, the junction kept 6 bases outside the gene matches. Germline assignment: CDR1 SGHDT and CDR2 YYEEEE. This CDR3 spans 15 amino acids. The chain's CDR3 is CASSFRGEGYNEQFF. The CDR3 bases are TGTGCCAGCAGCTTCAGAGGGGAGGGTTACAATGAGCAGTTCTTC. Based on the CDR3 plus reference TRBV5-6 and TRBJ2-1, the full variable domain is DAGVTQSPTHLIKTRGQQVTLRCSPKSGHDTVSWYQQALGQGPQFIFQYYEEEERQRGNFPDRFSGHQFPNYSSELNVNALLLGDSALYLCASSFRGEGYNEQFFGPGTRLTVL.

V gene TRBV28 combines with J gene TRBJ1-1; 8 bases are a match to TRBD1. V shed 6 bases and J 4 bases; nucleotides not matched to a gene: 10. The CDR3 consists of 15 residues. The V gene's germline CDR1 is MDHEN and CDR2 SYDVKM. The CDR3 coding sequence is TGTGCCAGCAGGAGACAGGACAGGGTCGGCACTGAAGCTTTCTTT. The encoded protein is CASRRQDRVGTEAFF. The variable domain in full, with the rest retrieved from reference TRBV28 and TRBJ1-1, is DVKVTQSSRYLVKRTGEKVFLECVQDMDHENMFWYRQDPGLGLRLIYFSYDVKMKEKGDIPEGYSVSREKKERFSLILESASTNQTSMYLCASRRQDRVGTEAFFGQGTRLTVV.

The V and J genes are TRBV4-1 and TRBJ2-7, with unresolved D. CDR1 is MGHRA and CDR2 is YSYEKL in the germline V gene. This CDR3 is built from 14 residues. Between the trimmed V and J ends, which lost 3 bases and 0 bases, there was a span of 9 bases. The CDR3: CASSQGESSYEQYF. The CDR3 region has the DNA TGCGCCAGCAGCCAGGGCGAGAGCTCCTACGAGCAGTACTTC.

The V gene is TRBV21-1, the J gene TRBJ2-7; TRBD1 is the table's D call, not checked against the DNA. TRBV21-1 is a pseudogene. The length of the CDR3 is 15 residues. The CDR3 here is CASSTPGQGKYEQYF. The CDR3 DNA reads as TGTGCCAGCAGCACTCCGGGACAGGGAAAATACGAGCAGTACTTC.

This chain connects TRBV7-9 to TRBJ2-3; 11 nucleotides agree with TRBD2. Trimming removed 5 bases from V and 6 bases from J; junction bases left unmatched: 10. Looked up from germline, CDR1 is SEHNR and CDR2 is FQNEAQ (reference sequence). This CDR3 is 16 amino acids long. CDR3 nucleotide sequence: TGTGCCAGCAGCATGACTAGCGGGATGATAGTGGATACGCAGTATTTT. Its protein product is CASSMTSGMIVDTQYF. The entire variable domain, with the rest obtained from reference TRBV7-9 and TRBJ2-3, is as follows: DTGVSQNPRHKITKRGQNVTFRCDPISEHNRLYWYRQTLGQGPEFLTYFQNEAQLEKSRLLSDRFSAERPKGSFSTLEIQRTEQGDSAMYLCASSMTSGMIVDTQYFGPGTRLTVL.

This clone occurred a few times. This sequence joins TRBV7-2 and TRBJ2-3; 7 bases map to TRBD1. V shed 4 bases and J 1 base; nucleotides not matched to a gene: 5. CDR1 and CDR2 from the germline V gene are SGHTA and FQGNSA. This CDR3 spans 15 amino acids. The CDR3 DNA reads as TGTGCCAGCAGCTCCCTCGGACAGGGCACAGATACGCAGTATTTT. Translated, it gives CASSSLGQGTDTQYF.

The chain links TRBV6-5 to TRBJ2-3; possible D gene TRBD1, 5 bases. There are 15 residues in the CDR3. Trimming took 3 bases from V and 0 from J, leaving 10 bases between them. The germline V gene encodes CDR1 MNHEY and CDR2 SVGAGI. CDR3 residues: CASSYRGLSTDTQYF. The CDR3 DNA sequence: TGTGCCAGCAGTTATAGGGGCCTCAGCACAGATACGCAGTATTTT.

V usage is TRBV28 and J usage is TRBJ2-7, with D possibly TRBD1 on 6 matching bases. Between the trimmed V and J ends, which lost 3 bases and 2 bases, there was a span of 11 bases. Germline CDR1 MDHEN, CDR2 SYDVKM. There are 14 residues in the CDR3. The CDR3 reads CASSLSGDTYEQYF. Here the CDR3 DNA reads TGTGCCAGCAGTTTGTCCGGGGACACCTACGAGCAGTACTTC.

This clone appeared a single time. The chain carries TRBV27 and TRBJ2-7; D is unresolved. CDR3 length: 14 amino acids. V was cut by 4 bases and J by 0 bases, with 10 bases left in between. CDR1 is MNHEY and CDR2 is SMNVEV in the germline V gene (reference sequence). The chain's CDR3 is CASSSLRSSYEQYF. CDR3 DNA sequence: TGTGCCAGCAGTTCACTCCGGAGCTCCTACGAGCAGTACTTC.

This clone was recorded a few times. V is TRBV10-3 and J is TRBJ2-5; tentatively, D is TRBD2 (5 bases). The V and J ends lost 10 bases and 1 base respectively, with 16 bases between them. Germline loops: CDR1 ENHRY, CDR2 SYGVKD. CDR3 length equals 14 residues. In DNA form, the CDR3 reads TGTGCCACCTTGGGAGAAGAGAGCCAAGAGACCCAGTACTTC. It codes for CATLGEESQETQYF.

The V gene is TRBV10-3, the J gene TRBJ2-1, with no clear D. CDR1 and CDR2 (germline): ENHRY, SYGVKD. CDR3 size: 15 residues. The V end lost 0 bases, the J end lost 5 bases, and 11 bases lay between the germline ends. In DNA form, the CDR3 reads TGTGCCATCAGTGAGTCCGTCGGCAGGCACAATGAGCAGTTCTTC. Translated, it gives CAISESVGRHNEQFF.

The V and J genes are TRBV6-1 and TRBJ2-7; possibly TRBD1 for D (6 bases). The CDR3 has 15 residues. The ends were cut back, 6 bases at V and 1 base at J, with 16 bases in the middle. The V gene's germline CDR1 is MNHNS and CDR2 SASEGT. The CDR3 coding sequence is TGTGCCAGCAGCGCCTTGACAGGCCAGTCCTACGAGCAGTACTTC. Residues: CASSALTGQSYEQYF.

This chain connects TRBV19 to TRBJ2-5, with 14 bases lining up with TRBD2. Unmatched junction bases numbered 10, after V lost 5 bases and J lost 5 bases. CDR1 LNHDA and CDR2 SQIVND come from the germline V gene (reference sequence). The CDR3 consists of 17 residues. The CDR3 loop reads CASSSGTSGSMVETQYF. CDR3 sequence (DNA): TGTGCCAGTAGTTCCGGGACTAGCGGGAGTATGGTGGAGACCCAGTACTTC. Supplemented by reference TRBV19 and TRBJ2-5, the full variable domain reads DGGITQSPKYLFRKEGQNVTLSCEQNLNHDAMYWYRQDPGQGLRLIYYSQIVNDFQKGDIAEGYSVSREKKESFPLTVTSAQKNPTAFYLCASSSGTSGSMVETQYFGPGTRLLVL.

In this sample, this clone turned up a few times. This chain links TRBV28 with TRBJ1-5; a possible D gene is TRBD1 (5 bases). Germline CDR1 is MDHEN and CDR2 is SYDVKM. Trimming removed 2 bases from V and 0 bases from J, with 11 bases in between. The CDR3 runs 16 residues. The CDR3 nucleotides read TGTGCCAGCAGTTTAATGACAGTCTATAGCAATCAGCCCCAGCATTTT. This codes for CASSLMTVYSNQPQHF.

This chain connects TRBV30 to TRBJ2-5; TRBD2 aligns across 13 bases. V dropped 3 bases and J dropped 11; count of bases not matched to a gene: 9. The CDR3 covers 14 residues. CDR1 is GTSNPN, CDR2 SVGIG, per germline (reference sequence). This CDR3 reads CAWRGTSGTREQYF. The DNA for the CDR3 is TGTGCCTGGAGGGGGACTAGCGGGACGCGAGAGCAGTACTTC.

This sequence joins TRBV11-2 and TRBJ2-3; the match to TRBD2 covers 12 bases. The CDR3 runs 17 residues. The V gene end was trimmed by 1 base and the J gene end by 3 bases; junction bases not matched to a gene: 5. Germline V lookup: CDR1 SGHAT, CDR2 FQNNGV. The CDR3 loop is CASSLAVTSGRTDTQYF. CDR3 DNA: TGTGCCAGCAGCTTAGCCGTGACTAGCGGGAGAACAGATACGCAGTATTTT.

The chain recombines TRBV2 with TRBJ1-1, with a weak D call TRBD1 (5 bases). The CDR3 is 13 amino acids. Germline loops: CDR1 SNHLY, CDR2 FYNNEI. V shed 6 bases and J shed 10 bases, with 18 bases lying between them. In nucleotides, the CDR3 is TGTGCCAGCAGCCCAATCCGGGACTCCCGAGCTTTCTTT. This translates into CASSPIRDSRAFF. The full variable domain, in which reference TRBV2 and TRBJ1-1 provide the parts outside the CDR3, is EPEVTQTPSHQVTQMGQEVILRCVPISNHLYFYWYRQILGQKVEFLVSFYNNEISEKSEIFDDQFSVERPDGSNFTLKIRSTKLEDSAMYFCASSPIRDSRAFFGQGTRLTVV.